These T cell receptor beta chains were read from a single sample in a study of cytomegalovirus exposure and HLA in healthy donors. Sequencing used immunoSEQ multiplex PCR; TCRdb keeps in-frame clones, though not all of them. The sample holds roughly 200,000 clones, over 75% seen once. Sequenced sample: PBMCs. These receptors were taken from a woman aged 25 to 39 in good health and CMV-seronegative. The CDR3 runs from the conserved cysteine through the conserved F or W. The D gene is left open where the match is weak. Expanded clones get a size class; other rows say once, few or many, or leave the size out.

D gene | J gene | clone size | V gene | CDR3 protein | CDR3 DNA
TRBD2 | TRBJ2-1 | - | TRBV9 | CASSVTGTSSWNEQFF | TGTGCCAGCAGCGTAACCGGGACTAGCTCTTGGAATGAGCAGTTCTTC
TRBD2 | TRBJ2-3 | - | TRBV7-9 | CASSLAMRGGTDTQYF | TGTGCCAGCAGCTTAGCTATGCGGGGGGGCACAGATACGCAGTATTTT
TRBD1 | TRBJ2-7 | - | TRBV2 | CASSIRDRGTEQYF | TGTGCCAGCAGTATCCGGGACAGGGGTACCGAGCAGTACTTC
- | TRBJ2-7 | once | TRBV7-2 | CASTRTAGEQYF | TGTGCCAGCACCCGCACGGCGGGGGAGCAGTACTTC
TRBD1 | TRBJ1-5 | - | TRBV12-5 | CASGWTGDQPQHF | TGTGCTAGTGGTTGGACAGGGGATCAGCCCCAGCATTTT
- | TRBJ1-5 | - | TRBV7-3 | CASSLRGGQPQHF | TGTGCCAGCAGCTTAAGGGGAGGGCAGCCCCAGCATTTT
- | TRBJ1-2 | - | TRBV6-5 | CASSYDINYGYTF | TGTGCCAGCAGTTACGACATCAACTATGGCTACACCTTC
- | TRBJ2-6 | - | TRBV19 | CASSTLGHRYSGANVLTF | TGTGCCAGTAGTACCCTGGGACACCGTTACTCTGGGGCCAACGTCCTGACTTTC
- | TRBJ2-4 | few | TRBV7-2 | CASSLVAGIAKNIQYF | TGTGCCAGCAGCTTAGTGGCAGGGATAGCCAAAAACATTCAGTACTTC
TRBD2 | TRBJ2-3 | - | TRBV4-1 | CASSQESTSGGNGDTQYF | TGCGCCAGCAGCCAAGAATCGACTAGCGGGGGGAATGGGGATACGCAGTATTTT
- | TRBJ1-3 | few | TRBV18 | CASSPGDFNTGNTIYF | TGTGCCAGCTCACCAGGGGACTTCAACACCGGAAACACCATATATTTT
- | TRBJ1-5 | - | TRBV11-2 | CASSVGTSYNQPQHF | TGTGCCAGCAGCGTCGGGACATCTTACAATCAGCCCCAGCATTTT
- | TRBJ2-7 | - | TRBV5-1 | CASSLAARQGYEQYF | TGCGCCAGCAGCTTGGCCGCCAGGCAGGGGTACGAGCAGTACTTC
TRBD1 | TRBJ2-4 | few | TRBV7-9 | CASSSVGTGRIGDKNIQYF | TGTGCCAGCAGCTCTGTCGGGACAGGGCGTATCGGGGATAAAAACATTCAGTACTTC
TRBD2 | TRBJ2-7 | once | TRBV27 | CASSPHISGDGGGEQYF | TGTGCCAGCAGTCCACACATTAGCGGGGACGGTGGGGGCGAGCAGTACTTC
TRBD1 | TRBJ2-7 | - | TRBV5-1 | CASRRDRDYEQYF | TGCGCCAGCAGACGGGACAGGGACTACGAGCAGTACTTC
- | TRBJ1-1 | - | TRBV5-4 | CASSLASQVANTEAFF | TGTGCCAGCAGCTTGGCTTCACAGGTCGCGAACACTGAAGCTTTCTTT
- | TRBJ1-1 | - | TRBV19 | CASSMFPVMNTEAFF | TGTGCCAGTAGTATGTTTCCAGTTATGAACACTGAAGCTTTCTTT
- | TRBJ2-3 | - | TRBV29-1 | CSVDGAQGVADTQYF | TGCAGCGTTGATGGGGCACAAGGGGTGGCAGATACGCAGTATTTT
TRBD1 | TRBJ2-7 | - | TRBV4-1 | CASSQVRGPYEQYF | TGCGCCAGCAGCCAAGTTAGGGGGCCTTACGAGCAGTACTTC
- | TRBJ2-7 | - | TRBV21-1 | CASSKVISGRKLLYEQYF | TGTGCCAGCAGCAAAGTTATTAGCGGGAGGAAACTGTTGTACGAGCAGTACTTC
TRBD1 | TRBJ1-2 | - | TRBV6-5 | CASSYTGAYGYTF | TGTGCCAGCAGTTACACAGGGGCCTATGGCTACACCTTC
TRBD1 | TRBJ1-2 | - | TRBV6-1 | CASSEFKGQLGYGYTF | TGTGCCAGCAGTGAATTCAAGGGACAGTTGGGGTATGGCTACACCTTC
- | TRBJ2-1 | - | TRBV30 | CAWIRDTFDEQFF | TGTGCCTGGATCCGGGACACTTTCGATGAGCAGTTCTTC
- | TRBJ2-3 | - | TRBV9 | CASSADLLTDTQYF | TGTGCCAGCAGCGCGGACTTACTCACAGATACGCAGTATTTT
- | TRBJ1-2 | - | TRBV2 | CASSDRDYGYPF | TGTGCCAGCAGTGATCGAGACTATGGCTACCCCTTC
TRBD2 | TRBJ2-3 | - | TRBV27 | CASSLRGGREDTQYF | TGTGCCAGCAGTTTACGGGGGGGCCGCGAAGATACGCAGTATTTT
- | TRBJ2-2 | few | TRBV6-5 | CASSYNFEGGELFF | TGTGCCAGCAGTTACAATTTTGAGGGAGGGGAGCTGTTTTTT
TRBD1 | TRBJ1-2 | - | TRBV6-1 | CASSPTGVHYGYTF | TGTGCCAGCAGTCCGACAGGGGTACACTATGGCTACACCTTC
- | TRBJ2-5 | - | TRBV29-1 | CSVGAGETQYF | TGCAGCGTGGGTGCGGGTGAGACCCAGTACTTC
- | TRBJ2-7 | - | TRBV18 | CASSLQGEAYEQYF | TGTGCCAGCTCACTACAGGGAGAGGCCTACGAGCAGTACTTC
TRBD1 | TRBJ2-7 | - | TRBV19 | CASKDGQGRNSYEQYF | TGTGCCAGCAAGGATGGACAGGGAAGGAACTCCTACGAGCAGTACTTC
TRBD1 | TRBJ1-2 | - | TRBV10-2 | CASSEVRTGEGYTF | TGCGCCAGCAGTGAGGTCCGGACAGGGGAAGGCTACACCTTC
- | TRBJ2-1 | - | TRBV4-1 | CASSLWAGSYNEQFF | TGCGCCAGCAGCCTCTGGGCGGGCTCCTACAATGAGCAGTTCTTC
TRBD1 | TRBJ1-5 | - | TRBV28 | CASSFHTGGGIQPQHF | TGTGCCAGCAGTTTCCACACAGGGGGCGGGATTCAGCCCCAGCATTTT
- | TRBJ2-3 | - | TRBV25-1 | CASSDLIGGGADTDTQYF | TGTGCCAGCAGTGACCTGATCGGTGGAGGGGCGGACACAGATACGCAGTATTTT
TRBD1 | TRBJ2-5 | - | TRBV28 | CASSFDRVETQYF | TGTGCCAGCAGTTTTGACAGGGTTGAGACCCAGTACTTC
- | TRBJ1-1 | - | TRBV10-1 | CASSESDRNTEAFF | TGCGCCAGCAGTGAGTCGGACAGGAACACTGAAGCTTTCTTT
TRBD2 | TRBJ2-7 | - | TRBV5-1 | CASSPLAGDSYEQYF | TGCGCCAGCAGCCCACTAGCGGGAGACTCCTACGAGCAGTACTTC
TRBD1 | TRBJ1-5 | - | TRBV5-1 | CASSIQGNQPQHF | TGCGCCAGCAGCATACAGGGGAATCAGCCCCAGCATTTT
- | TRBJ1-2 | - | TRBV7-2 | CASSQYGQPRGYTF | TGTGCCAGCAGCCAGTACGGACAGCCGCGGGGCTACACCTTC
TRBD2 | TRBJ2-1 | once | TRBV19 | CASSPKVAGGIVHEQFF | TGTGCCAGTAGTCCTAAGGTGGCGGGAGGGATAGTTCATGAGCAGTTCTTC
- | TRBJ2-1 | - | TRBV11-1 | CASSLTRLGAYNEQFF | TGTGCCAGCAGCTTAACCCGACTCGGGGCCTACAATGAGCAGTTCTTC
- | TRBJ1-1 | - | TRBV9 | CASSAGGNTEAFF | TGTGCCAGCAGCGCGGGGGGTAACACTGAAGCTTTCTTT
TRBD2 | TRBJ2-5 | - | TRBV2 | CASSVNPGGQETQYF | TGTGCCAGCAGTGTTAATCCGGGGGGGCAAGAGACCCAGTACTTC
- | TRBJ2-1 | - | TRBV21-1 | CASSKAVKRERNNEQFF | TGTGCCAGCAGCAAAGCTGTCAAGAGGGAAAGGAACAATGAGCAGTTCTTC
TRBD2 | TRBJ2-7 | - | TRBV4-2 | CASISAGGPYYEQYF | TGTGCCAGCATATCAGCGGGGGGGCCTTACTACGAGCAGTACTTC
TRBD2 | TRBJ2-2 | - | TRBV5-1 | CASSFGLAATGELFF | TGCGCCAGCAGCTTCGGGCTAGCGGCCACCGGGGAGCTGTTTTTT
- | TRBJ2-1 | - | TRBV7-9 | CASSLTKDSLGLEQFF | TGTGCCAGCAGCCTCACCAAGGACTCCCTGGGACTTGAGCAGTTCTTC
TRBD1 | TRBJ1-1 | - | TRBV18 | CASSPQGATEAFF | TGTGCCAGCTCACCACAGGGGGCCACTGAAGCTTTCTTT
TRBD1 | TRBJ1-6 | - | TRBV2 | CATQGELNSPLHF | TGTGCCACCCAGGGGGAACTTAATTCACCCCTCCACTTT
- | TRBJ1-6 | few | TRBV30 | CAWRLTGNNSPLHF | TGTGCCTGGAGACTTACAGGGAATAATTCACCCCTCCACTTT
- | TRBJ2-2 | - | TRBV27 | CASSKPGLELFF | TGTGCCAGCAGCAAACCAGGCTTGGAGCTGTTTTTT
- | TRBJ2-7 | - | TRBV9 | CASSVDLGPQEQYF | TGTGCCAGCAGCGTAGACCTGGGCCCCCAAGAGCAGTACTTC